Described below is a single T cell receptor (beta chain) sequence and its context. This clone's antigen is unknown. No base quality information exists; no much larger clone differs at one position. This sample stems from a study of PD-1 blockade in classical Hodgkin lymphoma (dated by TCRdb to between 2020 and 2021). Regarding the complete study: Nivolumab dosing was 3 mg/kg intravenously every 2 weeks, continuing until either disease progression or unacceptable toxicity. To define a peripheral blood immune signature of response to PD-1 blockade in classical Hodgkin lymphoma, the study combined TCR beta sequencing with CyTOF. Study-wide findings and limitations: CD4+ but not CD8+ TCR diversity rose significantly by C4D1 (p=0.0027 vs p=0.16), most apparent in complete responders (p=0.02). The study covered only a single clinical trial cohort, and the causes of the repertoire differences, possibly disease activity or prior therapy, were still not defined. Baseline TCR diversity was reported to be lower in newly diagnosed patients than in healthy donors, and even lower in relapsed/refractory patients. Baseline diversity similar to that of newly diagnosed patients was observed in trial patients achieving complete response, whereas significantly lower diversity was observed in partial responders and progressors. Patients starting nivolumab less than 1 year after ASCT had lower diversity and were excluded from later analyses to avoid confounding by immune reconstitution.

The Qiagen DNeasy kit was used to extract genomic DNA both from unsorted PBMCs and from the negatively selected CD4+ and CD8+ fractions. TCR beta CDR3 regions were amplified by immunoSEQ multiplex PCR using primers annealing to V and J segments. A synthetic immune receptor repertoire was used to minimize amplification bias, and any residual bias was removed computationally once sequencing was done. The authors' pipeline ran thus. Custom Python scripts were used to quantify repertoire diversity as the Shannon entropy index. Unsorted, CD4+ and CD8+ repertoires were examined separately, except in combined analyses, for which CD4+ and CD8+ sequences were merged in silico. Clonal expansion was defined as a frequency increase of at least 2-fold after treatment compared with C1D1, and clones undetected at baseline were assigned a pseudocount of 0.5. Clones with 0 or 1 copy at C1D1 were defined as singleton clones, while clones with 2 or more copies were defined as non-singleton clones. Clones expanded in unsorted samples were assigned a CD4+, CD8+ or unknown annotation through matching of protein sequences in sorted samples from the same patient. Diversity changes from C1D1 to C4D1 were tested in paired samples using Wilcoxon tests. TCRdb retrieved this table from immuneACCESS and kept in-frame rearrangements only. Not all clones are present; in checked studies, unresolved V genes account for under half, and no reason is known for the remainder. That table is the source of V, J and clone size, and D and trimming were worked out from the DNA. Present in this sample are about 13,000 clones, approximately 90% of which were seen just once. The leading ten clones occupy 20% of the sample.

V is shortened by 4 bases, J by 4 bases, and the region joining them spans 11 bases. Taken from cysteine to phenylalanine, the CDR3 has 15 residues. Only CDR3 DNA remains: 45 bases, in frame from the first base. CDR1 and CDR2 are drawn from the germline V gene: MGHRA, YSYEKL. What the time point label conveys for this sample: cycle 1 day 1 (C1D1), immediately before nivolumab initiation. Relapse after autologous stem cell transplantation had occurred in all trial patients, and cohorts A, B and C were distinguished by prior brentuximab vedotin exposure. The trial cohort was composed of about 53 patients with relapsed/refractory classical Hodgkin lymphoma, for whom complete response, partial response or progressive disease was recorded as best overall response. Single-agent nivolumab was administered to trial patients in the multi-cohort phase II CheckMate 205 trial. An independent review committee assessed best overall response by applying the 2007 International Working Group response criteria. Trial PBMCs were collected immediately before nivolumab initiation (C1D1) and during therapy at cycle 2 day 1 and cycle 4 day 1. After peripheral blood was drawn into 8 mL Vacutainer Cell Preparation Tubes, PBMCs were isolated by centrifugation and then cryopreserved.

The rearranged chain carries TRBV4-1 and TRBJ1-6, and the D gene may be TRBD1, 6 bases matching. This TCR was sampled from a human donor with classical Hodgkin lymphoma. The sequencing used peripheral blood mononuclear cells (PBMCs), collected at baseline. The DNA reads TGCGCCAGCAGCCGGGGAACAGGGTATAATTCACCCCTCCACTTT. This sequence encodes CASSRGTGYNSPLHF.